A single sample gave rise to the 24 T cell receptor beta chains below, sequenced in a study of T cells after yellow fever vaccination. TCRdb re-called the 5' RACE reads through MiXCR, storing one row per CDR3 protein. In the table there are some 300,000 distinct CDR3 sequences, roughly 9% of which are singletons. Source: CD4+ T cells sorted from PBMCs, taken 5 days after the yellow fever booster vaccination. These receptor sequences come from a man aged 18 to 30 who received the YFV17D yellow fever vaccine.

A few counts support this clonotype. The chain carries TRBV5-4 and TRBJ2-3, with 13 bases fitting TRBD2. The germline gives CDR1 SGHNT, CDR2 YYREEE (reference sequence). Trimming at V came to 4 bases and at J to 6 bases, leaving 5 bases not matched to a gene. CDR3 length equals 15 residues. This chain's CDR3 is CASSPTSGGGDTQYF. The CDR3 DNA reads TGTGCCAGCAGCCCCACTAGCGGGGGGGGCGATACGCAGTATTTT.

The V gene is TRBV7-9, the J gene TRBJ2-1; D is uncertain. This CDR3 region has 15 residues. The germline V and J ends were trimmed by 6 bases and 4 bases, with 16 bases remaining between them. Germline V gives CDR1 SEHNR, CDR2 FQNEAQ (reference sequence). CDR3 in DNA: TGTGCCAGCAGGCCAGACTCTTTGCTTTACAATGAGCAGTTCTTC. It translates to CASRPDSLLYNEQFF. The variable domain in full, completed from reference TRBV7-9 and TRBJ2-1, reads DTGVSQNPRHKITKRGQNVTFRCDPISEHNRLYWYRQTLGQGPEFLTYFQNEAQLEKSRLLSDRFSAERPKGSFSTLEIQRTEQGDSAMYLCASRPDSLLYNEQFFGPGTRLTVL.

The V and J genes are TRBV28 and TRBJ2-7, with TRBD1 matching over 8 bases. Germline loops: CDR1 MDHEN, CDR2 SYDVKM. The length of the CDR3 is 15 residues. V was pared by 5 bases and J by 3 bases, with 9 bases of the junction left unmatched. The CDR3 protein is CASSRLADRVYEQYF. CDR3 DNA: TGTGCCAGCAGTCGATTAGCGGACAGGGTCTACGAGCAGTACTTC.

In its sample, this clonotype was seen a few times. V and J are TRBV9 and TRBJ1-1; D remains ambiguous. The CDR3 contains 15 residues. Trimming took off 0 bases at V and 1 base at J, with 10 bases between the two ends. The germline gives CDR1 SGDLS, CDR2 YYNGEE. The CDR3 DNA sequence: TGTGCCAGCAGCGTAGCTACGGGATCGAACACTGAAGCTTTCTTT. Its translation is CASSVATGSNTEAFF.

With respect to this clonotype: Relative to the germline gene, one junction end is altered; a read error may explain this. The chain uses TRBV27 and TRBJ2-3, with D perhaps TRBD1 (5 bases). The CDR3 covers 13 residues. The germline V gene encodes CDR1 MNHEY and CDR2 SMNVEV (reference sequence). The CDR3 reads CASSRGRKDPQYF. The CDR3 coding sequence is TGTGCCAGCAGTAGGGGCCGGAAAGATCCGCAGTATTTT.

The table lists this clonotype with many counts. This chain connects TRBV28 to TRBJ1-6; 7 nucleotides match TRBD1. The J segment lost 5 bases and the V segment lost 10 bases, leaving 5 bases of the junction unmatched. The CDR3 consists of 13 residues. Germline V lookup: CDR1 MDHEN, CDR2 SYDVKM. CDR3: CATRQGNNSPLHF. The CDR3 bases are TGTGCCACTCGACAGGGTAATAATTCACCCCTCCACTTT.

This clonotype was detected a few times. This chain uses TRBV4-2 with TRBJ1-2; possible D gene TRBD1, 5 bases. V was clipped by 0 bases and J by 4 bases, with 12 bases between them. The CDR3 loop spans 15 amino acids. The germline gives CDR1 LGHNA, CDR2 YNFKEQ. CDR3 in DNA: TGTGCCAGCAGCCAAGATCTGACAGCGAGCTATGGCTACACCTTC. Translation: CASSQDLTASYGYTF.

This clonotype showed up many times. One end of the junction fails to match germline, which may point to a read error. The chain joins TRBV7-9 to TRBJ2-3, with TRBD1 matching over 8 bases. There are 14 residues in the CDR3. Germline values: CDR1 SEHNR, CDR2 FQNEAQ (reference sequence). The chain's CDR3 is CASSLTGGTDTQYF. CDR3 coding DNA: TGCGCCAGCAGCTTGACAGGGGGCACAGATACGCAGTATTTT.

This clonotype was detected only a few times. The chain carries TRBV24-1 and TRBJ1-1, with 9 bases matching TRBD1. Germline loops: CDR1 KGHDR, CDR2 SFDVKD. The CDR3 loop spans 15 amino acids. V shed 3 bases and J 2 bases; nucleotides not matched to a gene: 3. CDR3 DNA sequence: TGTGCCACCAGTGATCCTACAGGGGGCAACACTGAAGCTTTCTTT. The encoded protein is CATSDPTGGNTEAFF.

This clonotype occurred a few times. V gene TRBV10-3 combines with J gene TRBJ1-1; possible D gene TRBD1, 6 bases. The length of the CDR3 is 13 residues. From germline, CDR1 is ENHRY and CDR2 SYGVKD. Trimming pared 2 bases from V and 11 bases from J, leaving 15 bases between. In DNA, the CDR3 is TGTGCCATCAGTGAGACAGGGAAAGGATGGGCTTTCTTT. Its protein product is CAISETGKGWAFF.

This clonotype has a handful of counts. The chain combines TRBV20-1 with TRBJ2-7, with a weak D call TRBD1 (6 bases). The V gene's germline CDR1 is DFQATT and CDR2 SNEGSKA (reference sequence). V lost 3 bases to trimming and J lost 1 base, with 13 bases between them. This CDR3 comprises 14 residues. CDR3: CSASLAGDSYEQYF. The CDR3 nucleotides read TGCAGTGCTAGTTTGGCAGGGGATTCCTACGAGCAGTACTTC.

This chain uses TRBV28 with TRBJ1-1; D might be TRBD1 (5 bases). The V and J ends lost 5 bases and 5 bases respectively, with 18 bases between them. CDR1 MDHEN and CDR2 SYDVKM come from the germline V gene. The CDR3 contains 15 residues. Here the CDR3 reads CASSLYFTGRTEAFF. CDR3 sequence (DNA): TGTGCCAGCAGTCTCTATTTTACAGGTCGGACTGAAGCTTTCTTT. Based on the CDR3 plus reference TRBV28 and TRBJ1-1, the full variable domain is DVKVTQSSRYLVKRTGEKVFLECVQDMDHENMFWYRQDPGLGLRLIYFSYDVKMKEKGDIPEGYSVSREKKERFSLILESASTNQTSMYLCASSLYFTGRTEAFFGQGTRLTVV.

The sample holds a few counts of this clonotype. This sequence joins TRBV21-1 and TRBJ2-7. TRBV21-1 is shown as a pseudogene. The CDR3 has 13 amino acids. CDR3 region: CASRTKKGYEQYV. The CDR3 DNA reads TGTGCCAGCAGGACCAAGAAGGGTTACGAGCAGTACGTC.

This chain connects TRBV12-3 or TRBV12-4 to TRBJ2-2; 8 nucleotides line up with TRBD1. V lost 8 bases and J lost 1; bases outside the gene matches: 3. This CDR3 contains 14 residues. In DNA form, the CDR3 reads TGTGCCAGCCGGACAGGGCTGAACACCGGGGAGCTGTTTTTT. Amino acids: CASRTGLNTGELFF.

The rearrangement uses TRBV20-1 and TRBJ1-2; the match to TRBD1 covers 8 bases. Germline CDR1 is DFQATT and CDR2 is SNEGSKA (reference sequence). The CDR3 totals 14 residues. CDR3 protein: CKAGQEVGGRGYTF. In nucleotides, the CDR3 is TGCAAAGCGGGACAGGAGGTGGGGGGTCGTGGCTACACCTTC.

The chain uses TRBV7-3 and TRBJ1-2; the D is unclear. CDR3 length: 14 residues. With 5 bases removed from V and 4 bases from J, the gap between germline ends came to 14 bases. Looked up from germline, CDR1 is SGHTA and CDR2 is FQGTGA. CDR3 residues: CASSNGGFGYGYTF. The CDR3 nucleotides are TGTGCCAGCAGCAACGGCGGGTTCGGCTATGGCTACACCTTC.

This clonotype was seen only a few times. The J gene is TRBJ1-2, the V gene TRBV2; possible D gene TRBD1, 5 bases. The germline CDR1 and CDR2 sequences are SNHLY and FYNNEI. CDR3 length equals 14 residues. The V end was cut by 3 bases, the J end by 11 bases, with 19 bases between. The CDR3 sequence: CASSEDLPKGVYTF. The CDR3 bases are TGTGCCAGCAGTGAGGATCTCCCGAAAGGGGTATACACCTTC.

The V and J genes are TRBV29-1 and TRBJ2-3; D unresolved. Germline V CDR1 and CDR2: SQVTM, ANQGSEA. CDR3 length equals 12 residues. V lost 3 bases, J lost 0 bases, and 4 bases lay in between. The CDR3 nucleotides are TGCAGCGTTGATTCTAGCACAGATACGCAGTATTTT. It is translated as CSVDSSTDTQYF.

The J gene is TRBJ2-2, the V gene TRBV9, with D unresolved. V gave up 4 bases and J gave up 2 bases, with 9 bases separating them. The CDR3 runs to 14 residues. Germline CDR1 is SGDLS and CDR2 is YYNGEE. The CDR3 here is CASSTPANTGELFF. CDR3 nucleotides: TGTGCCAGCAGCACCCCCGCAAACACCGGGGAGCTGTTTTTT.

This clonotype was counted only a few times. The chain joins TRBV2 to TRBJ2-1; D may be TRBD1 (6 bases). CDR3 length: 13 amino acids. The germline V and J ends were trimmed by 10 bases and 9 bases, with 19 bases remaining between them. Germline assignment: CDR1 SNHLY and CDR2 FYNNEI. CDR3 nucleotide sequence: TGTGCCAACGATGAAGCAGGGGCGGGTGAGCAGTTCTTC. It specifies CANDEAGAGEQFF.

The rearrangement uses TRBV10-2 and TRBJ2-7; D possibly uses TRBD1 or TRBD2 (5 bases each). Between the trimmed V and J ends, which lost 3 bases and 7 bases, there was a span of 22 bases. The CDR3 spans 16 residues. Germline loops: CDR1 WSHSY, CDR2 SAAADI. CDR3 bases: TGCGCCAGCAGTGATATGGTGGGTAGGGGAAGGAGGGAGCAGTACTTC. This sequence encodes CASSDMVGRGRREQYF.

The V gene is TRBV20-1, the J gene TRBJ1-6, with a possible D match to TRBD1 (6 bases). Germline CDR1 is DFQATT and CDR2 is SNEGSKA (reference sequence). Trimming took 6 bases from V and 8 from J, leaving 26 bases between them. The CDR3 consists of 17 residues. The CDR3 loop is CSAPPFGGAKADSPLHF. The CDR3 nucleotides are TGCAGTGCCCCACCGTTTGGGGGGGCGAAGGCAGATTCACCCCTCCACTTT.

This clonotype was found a few times. CDR3 sequence reads: CASSQDYGGGITDTQYF. The CDR3 DNA reads as TGCGCCAGCAGCCAAGATTACGGCGGGGGGATCACAGATACGCAGTATTTT. This chain joins TRBV4-3 and TRBJ2-3, with TRBD2 identical over 8 bases. Germline-derived CDR1 and CDR2 are LGHNA and YSLEER. With V trimmed by 0 bases and J by 2 bases, 7 bases remained unmatched. This CDR3 is built from 17 residues.

This clonotype was counted only a few times. CDR3 sequence (DNA): TGCGCCAGCAGCTTAGACATCATAGGACCCACTGAAGCTTTCTTT. It yields the protein CASSLDIIGPTEAFF. The rearrangement uses TRBV5-1 and TRBJ1-1; D uncertain. CDR1 and CDR2 (germline): SGHRS, YFSETQ. CDR3 size: 15 residues. With 2 bases removed from V and 4 bases from J, the gap between germline ends came to 15 bases.